This is a list of T cell receptor beta chains from one sample in a study of shared clonotypes between healthy human individuals. TCRdb keeps only in-frame clones here, not all; method: immunoSEQ multiplex PCR. Among 2 million to 2.5 million clones listed, approximately 95% were seen once. The specimen sequenced was naive CD4+ T cells from PBMCs. These receptors all stem from a young man in good health. Some clones in this sample may be carry-over from other donors' samples. The CDR3 runs from the conserved cysteine through the conserved F or W. The D gene is left open where the match is weak. Clone size, where shown, is once, few, many, or a class for clones that have expanded.

V: TRBV6-6
J: TRBJ2-1
size: -
D: -
CDR3: CASRDRSDEQFF
DNA: TGTGCCAGCAGAGACAGGAGCGATGAGCAGTTCTTC

V: TRBV2
J: TRBJ1-2
size: -
D: TRBD1
CDR3: CASTHPGPGQVLYLWGYTF
DNA: TGTGCCAGCACCCATCCCGGACCGGGACAGGTGCTTTATCTGTGGGGCTACACCTTC

V: TRBV4-2
J: TRBJ1-3
size: -
D: -
CDR3: CASSQEEGLGNTIYF
DNA: TGTGCCAGCAGCCAAGAGGAAGGATTGGGAAACACCATATATTTT

V: TRBV6-5
J: TRBJ1-4
size: -
D: -
CDR3: CASRDAGTPRGKLFF
DNA: TGTGCCAGCAGGGACGCCGGGACCCCGAGGGGAAAACTGTTTTTT

V: TRBV19
J: TRBJ2-5
size: -
D: TRBD1
CDR3: CASGQGAGETQYF
DNA: TGTGCCAGTGGACAGGGGGCCGGAGAGACCCAGTACTTC

V: TRBV28
J: TRBJ1-4
size: few
D: -
CDR3: CASRTGWDKLFF
DNA: TGTGCCAGCAGGACAGGTTGGGATAAACTGTTTTTT

V: TRBV7-9
J: TRBJ1-1
size: few
D: TRBD1
CDR3: CASSWRDRDGGAFF
DNA: TGTGCCAGCAGCTGGAGGGACAGGGACGGAGGAGCTTTCTTT

V: TRBV7-9
J: TRBJ1-4
size: once
D: TRBD1
CDR3: CASSFLTGANEKLFF
DNA: TGTGCCAGCAGCTTTTTGACAGGGGCTAATGAAAAACTGTTTTTT

V: TRBV5-1
J: TRBJ1-1
size: -
D: -
CDR3: CASSLEGRNTEAFF
DNA: TGCGCCAGCAGCTTGGAGGGCAGGAACACTGAAGCTTTCTTT

V: TRBV7-9
J: TRBJ1-2
size: -
D: -
CDR3: CASSVYGYTF
DNA: TGTGCCAGCAGCGTCTATGGCTACACCTTC

V: TRBV28
J: TRBJ2-1
size: -
D: -
CDR3: CASSSPAEGRHEQFF
DNA: TGTGCCAGCAGTTCCCCAGCGGAGGGCCGCCATGAGCAGTTCTTC

V: TRBV4-2
J: TRBJ2-7
size: -
D: -
CDR3: CASSQEKVRDYEQYF
DNA: TGTGCCAGCAGCCAAGAGAAGGTCCGGGACTACGAGCAGTACTTC

V: TRBV28
J: TRBJ2-3
size: -
D: TRBD1
CDR3: CASSLSRGQTDTQYF
DNA: TGTGCCAGCAGTTTGAGCAGGGGGCAGACAGATACGCAGTATTTT

V: TRBV11-2
J: TRBJ2-1
size: -
D: -
CDR3: CASSLGRGIYNEQFF
DNA: TGTGCCAGCAGCTTAGGGCGCGGGATATACAATGAGCAGTTCTTC

V: TRBV27
J: TRBJ1-1
size: -
D: -
CDR3: CASSRKANTEAFF
DNA: TGTGCCAGCAGTCGCAAAGCGAACACTGAAGCTTTCTTT

V: TRBV28
J: TRBJ2-7
size: -
D: TRBD1
CDR3: CASSSGTALYEQYF
DNA: TGTGCCAGCAGTTCCGGGACAGCATTATACGAGCAGTACTTC

V: TRBV28
J: TRBJ1-5
size: -
D: -
CDR3: CASSGARGSGGNQPQHF
DNA: TGTGCCAGCAGTGGGGCGAGGGGGAGTGGTGGCAATCAGCCCCAGCATTTT

V: TRBV11-2
J: TRBJ2-7
size: -
D: TRBD2
CDR3: CASSAGTRGYEQYF
DNA: TGTGCCAGCAGCGCAGGGACTAGAGGGTACGAGCAGTACTTC

V: TRBV7-8
J: TRBJ2-1
size: -
D: -
CDR3: CASSLEFGASSYNEQFF
DNA: TGTGCCAGCAGCTTAGAATTTGGAGCGAGCTCCTACAATGAGCAGTTCTTC

V: TRBV7-9
J: TRBJ1-6
size: -
D: -
CDR3: CASSLDLMALHF
DNA: TGTGCCAGCAGCTTAGACCTCATGGCGCTCCACTTT

V: TRBV9
J: TRBJ2-5
size: -
D: -
CDR3: CASSVEGVVGETQYF
DNA: TGTGCCAGCAGCGTAGAGGGGGTGGTGGGAGAGACCCAGTACTTC

V: TRBV9
J: TRBJ2-3
size: -
D: TRBD1
CDR3: CASSALGQGADTQYF
DNA: TGTGCCAGCAGCGCGCTCGGACAGGGGGCAGATACGCAGTATTTT

V: TRBV28
J: TRBJ2-4
size: -
D: -
CDR3: CASSLDKNIQYF
DNA: TGTGCCAGCAGTTTGGATAAAAACATTCAGTACTTC

V: TRBV10-3
J: TRBJ2-1
size: -
D: TRBD1
CDR3: CATQITGDILYEQFF
DNA: TGTGCCACCCAGATAACAGGGGATATACTCTATGAGCAGTTCTTC

V: TRBV4-1
J: TRBJ2-7
size: once
D: TRBD2
CDR3: CASSTVPLAVYYEQYF
DNA: TGCGCCAGCAGCACCGTCCCACTAGCGGTCTACTACGAGCAGTACTTC

V: TRBV11-1
J: TRBJ2-1
size: once
D: TRBD2
CDR3: CASSKGLAGGYNEQFF
DNA: TGTGCCAGCAGTAAGGGACTAGCGGGAGGGTACAATGAGCAGTTCTTC

V: TRBV29-1
J: TRBJ1-2
size: -
D: TRBD1
CDR3: CSAYDRDRDGYTF
DNA: TGCAGCGCCTATGACAGGGACCGAGATGGCTACACCTTC

V: TRBV10-3
J: TRBJ1-2
size: -
D: -
CDR3: CAINGDNYGYTF
DNA: TGTGCCATCAACGGAGACAACTATGGCTACACCTTC

V: TRBV7-2
J: TRBJ2-7
size: once
D: TRBD1
CDR3: CASSQGVPSYEQYF
DNA: TGTGCCAGCAGCCAGGGGGTCCCCTCCTACGAGCAGTACTTC

V: TRBV27
J: TRBJ1-2
size: -
D: -
CDR3: CASSTLVGNYGYTF
DNA: TGTGCCAGCAGCACTTTAGTTGGGAACTATGGCTACACCTTC

V: TRBV19
J: TRBJ1-2
size: -
D: -
CDR3: CASSPRDTFYYGYTF
DNA: TGTGCCAGTAGTCCCCGGGACACATTCTACTATGGCTACACCTTC

V: TRBV5-6
J: TRBJ2-3
size: -
D: TRBD2
CDR3: CASSRTTSAGSTDTQYF
DNA: TGTGCCAGCAGCCGCACAACTAGCGCGGGTAGCACAGATACGCAGTATTTT

V: TRBV28
J: TRBJ2-7
size: -
D: TRBD1
CDR3: CASSRRDRIYEQYF
DNA: TGTGCCAGCAGTCGACGGGACAGAATCTACGAGCAGTACTTC

V: TRBV7-3
J: TRBJ2-5
size: -
D: -
CDR3: CASSAPGQETQYF
DNA: TGTGCCAGCAGCGCACCAGGGCAAGAGACCCAGTACTTC

V: TRBV28
J: TRBJ2-5
size: -
D: -
CDR3: CASSQGGSGYRETQYF
DNA: TGTGCCAGCAGCCAAGGCGGCAGTGGCTATAGAGAGACCCAGTACTTC

V: TRBV5-1
J: TRBJ2-7
size: -
D: -
CDR3: CASSLEGSYEQYF
DNA: TGCGCCAGCAGCTTGGAGGGGTCCTACGAGCAGTACTTC

V: TRBV5-4
J: TRBJ1-1
size: -
D: TRBD1
CDR3: CASSVTGGTEAFF
DNA: TGTGCCAGCAGCGTGACAGGGGGCACTGAAGCTTTCTTT

V: TRBV2
J: TRBJ1-1
size: -
D: -
CDR3: CATTTIMNTEAFF
DNA: TGTGCCACCACCACCATCATGAACACTGAAGCTTTCTTT

V: TRBV7-3
J: TRBJ2-1
size: -
D: -
CDR3: CASSLSTREQFF
DNA: TGTGCCAGCAGCTTAAGCACTAGGGAGCAGTTCTTC

V: TRBV7-9
J: TRBJ2-7
size: -
D: TRBD1
CDR3: CASSWDRSSYEQYF
DNA: TGTGCCAGCAGCTGGGACAGGAGCTCCTACGAGCAGTACTTC

V: TRBV7-3
J: TRBJ2-1
size: -
D: TRBD1
CDR3: CASSFNTGGRGEQFF
DNA: TGTGCCAGCAGCTTCAACACAGGGGGCCGGGGTGAGCAGTTCTTC

V: TRBV6-1
J: TRBJ1-2
size: once
D: TRBD1
CDR3: CASKPGTGNYGYTF
DNA: TGTGCCAGCAAACCCGGGACAGGAAACTATGGCTACACCTTC

V: TRBV28
J: TRBJ1-1
size: few
D: -
CDR3: CASSANRRAFF
DNA: TGTGCCAGCAGTGCAAACAGGCGAGCTTTCTTT

V: TRBV11-3
J: TRBJ2-5
size: -
D: TRBD1
CDR3: CASSAGTAARTQYF
DNA: TGTGCCAGCAGCGCTGGGACAGCGGCCAGGACCCAGTACTTC

V: TRBV14
J: TRBJ1-3
size: -
D: -
CDR3: CASSQDRFFLGNTIYF
DNA: TGTGCCAGCAGCCAAGACAGATTTTTTCTCGGAAACACCATATATTTT

V: TRBV5-4
J: TRBJ2-7
size: -
D: -
CDR3: CASSSNLETYEQYF
DNA: TGTGCCAGCAGCTCGAACCTAGAGACCTACGAGCAGTACTTC

V: TRBV5-1
J: TRBJ2-5
size: once
D: TRBD1
CDR3: CASSSGDRKETQYF
DNA: TGCGCCAGCAGCTCAGGGGACAGGAAAGAGACCCAGTACTTC

V: TRBV5-4
J: TRBJ2-1
size: once
D: -
CDR3: CASSPKNDEQFF
DNA: TGTGCCAGCAGCCCAAAAAACGATGAGCAGTTCTTC

V: TRBV29-1
J: TRBJ2-5
size: -
D: TRBD1
CDR3: CSVQGASETQYF
DNA: TGCAGCGTCCAGGGGGCGAGCGAGACCCAGTACTTC

V: TRBV4-3
J: TRBJ2-3
size: -
D: -
CDR3: CASSQDRLAGSTDTQYF
DNA: TGCGCCAGCAGCCAAGATAGACTCGCGGGTAGCACAGATACGCAGTATTTT

V: TRBV5-1
J: TRBJ2-5
size: -
D: TRBD2
CDR3: CASSLGLAGGETQYF
DNA: TGCGCCAGCAGCTTGGGACTAGCGGGAGGAGAGACCCAGTACTTC

V: TRBV5-1
J: TRBJ1-1
size: -
D: -
CDR3: CASSFIPLAEAFF
DNA: TGCGCCAGCAGCTTTATTCCTCTCGCTGAAGCTTTCTTT

V: TRBV27
J: TRBJ1-2
size: -
D: TRBD1
CDR3: CASSSPTGGDGYTF
DNA: TGTGCCAGCAGTTCCCCCACAGGGGGCGATGGCTACACCTTC